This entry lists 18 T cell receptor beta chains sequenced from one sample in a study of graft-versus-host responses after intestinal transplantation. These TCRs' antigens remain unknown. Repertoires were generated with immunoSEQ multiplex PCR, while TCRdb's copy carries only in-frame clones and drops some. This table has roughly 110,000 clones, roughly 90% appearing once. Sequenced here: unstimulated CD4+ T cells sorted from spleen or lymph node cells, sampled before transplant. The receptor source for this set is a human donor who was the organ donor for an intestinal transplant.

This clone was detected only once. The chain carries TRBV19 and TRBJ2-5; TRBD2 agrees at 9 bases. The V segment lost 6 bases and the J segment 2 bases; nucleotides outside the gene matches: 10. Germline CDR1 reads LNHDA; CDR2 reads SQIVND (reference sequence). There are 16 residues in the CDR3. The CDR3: CASSAPQRGAQETQYF. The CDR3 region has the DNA TGTGCCAGTAGCGCCCCGCAGCGGGGGGCTCAAGAGACCCAGTACTTC.

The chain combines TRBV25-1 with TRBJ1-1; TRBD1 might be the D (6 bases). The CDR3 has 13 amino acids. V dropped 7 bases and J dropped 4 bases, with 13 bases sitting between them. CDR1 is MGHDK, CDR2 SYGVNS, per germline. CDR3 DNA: TGTGCCAGCACGGGACACCCAGGCACTGAAGCTTTCTTT. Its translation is CASTGHPGTEAFF.

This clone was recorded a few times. The CDR3 is CATSRDPDGPIKPQHF. The CDR3 DNA is TGTGCCACCAGCAGAGACCCCGACGGTCCAATCAAGCCCCAGCATTTT. The chain employs TRBV15 and TRBJ1-5; no clear D. This CDR3 is 16 amino acids long. With 0 bases removed from V and 8 bases from J, the gap between germline ends came to 17 bases. Germline lookup yields CDR1 LNHNV and CDR2 YYDKDF (reference sequence).

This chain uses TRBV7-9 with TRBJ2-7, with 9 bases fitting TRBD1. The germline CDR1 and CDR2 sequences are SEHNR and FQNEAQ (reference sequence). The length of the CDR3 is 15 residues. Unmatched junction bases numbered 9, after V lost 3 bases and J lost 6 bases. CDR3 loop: CASSFSGTGHAEQYF. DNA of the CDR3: TGTGCCAGCAGCTTTTCCGGGACAGGGCATGCCGAGCAGTACTTC.

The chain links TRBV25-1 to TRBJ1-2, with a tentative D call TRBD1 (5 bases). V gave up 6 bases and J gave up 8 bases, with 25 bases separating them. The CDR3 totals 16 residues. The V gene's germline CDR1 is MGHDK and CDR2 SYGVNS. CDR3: CASSPDSLGVIQGYTF. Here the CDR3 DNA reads TGTGCCAGCAGCCCTGACAGCCTGGGAGTAATTCAGGGCTACACCTTC.

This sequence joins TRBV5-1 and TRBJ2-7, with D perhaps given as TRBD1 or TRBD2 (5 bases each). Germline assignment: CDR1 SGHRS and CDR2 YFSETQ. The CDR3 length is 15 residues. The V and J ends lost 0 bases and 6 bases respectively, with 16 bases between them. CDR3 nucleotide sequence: TGCGCCAGCAGCTTGGGGGTGAGGGGATTAGGCGAGCAGTACTTC. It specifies CASSLGVRGLGEQYF.

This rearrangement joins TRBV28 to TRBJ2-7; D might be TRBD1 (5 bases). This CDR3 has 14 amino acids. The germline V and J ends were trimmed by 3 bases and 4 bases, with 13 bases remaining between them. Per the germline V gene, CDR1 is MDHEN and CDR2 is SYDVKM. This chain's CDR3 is CASSFWRQIYEQYF. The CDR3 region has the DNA TGTGCCAGCAGTTTCTGGCGACAGATATACGAGCAGTACTTC.

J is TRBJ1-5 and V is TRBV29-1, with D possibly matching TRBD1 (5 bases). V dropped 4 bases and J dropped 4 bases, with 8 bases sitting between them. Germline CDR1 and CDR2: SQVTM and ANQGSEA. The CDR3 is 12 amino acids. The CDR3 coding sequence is TGCAGCGTTGTATCAGGGAATCAGCCCCAGCATTTT. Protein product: CSVVSGNQPQHF. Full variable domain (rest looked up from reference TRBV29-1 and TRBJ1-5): SAVISQKPSRDICQRGTSLTIQCQVDSQVTMMFWYRQQPGQSLTLIATANQGSEATYESGFVIDKFPISRPNLTFSTLTVSNMSPEDSSIYLCSVVSGNQPQHFGDGTRLSIL.

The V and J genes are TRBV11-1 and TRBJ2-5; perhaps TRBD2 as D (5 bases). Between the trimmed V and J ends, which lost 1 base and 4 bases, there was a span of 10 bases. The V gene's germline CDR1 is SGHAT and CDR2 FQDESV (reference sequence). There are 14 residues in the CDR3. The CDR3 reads CASSLDTRAETQYF. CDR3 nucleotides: TGTGCCAGCAGCTTAGATACGCGGGCAGAGACCCAGTACTTC.

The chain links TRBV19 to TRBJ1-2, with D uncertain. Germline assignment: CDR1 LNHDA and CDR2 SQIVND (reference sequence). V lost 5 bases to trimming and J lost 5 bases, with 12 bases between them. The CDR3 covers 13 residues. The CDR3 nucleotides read TGTGCCAGTAGTTCCCGACGGGAATATGGCTACACCTTC. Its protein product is CASSSRREYGYTF.

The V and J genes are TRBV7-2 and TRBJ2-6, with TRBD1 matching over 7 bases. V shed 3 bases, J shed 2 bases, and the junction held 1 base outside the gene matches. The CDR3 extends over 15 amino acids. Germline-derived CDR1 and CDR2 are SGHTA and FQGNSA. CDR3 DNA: TGTGCCAGCAGCTTCGGGACAGCTGGGGCCAACGTCCTGACTTTC. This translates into CASSFGTAGANVLTF.

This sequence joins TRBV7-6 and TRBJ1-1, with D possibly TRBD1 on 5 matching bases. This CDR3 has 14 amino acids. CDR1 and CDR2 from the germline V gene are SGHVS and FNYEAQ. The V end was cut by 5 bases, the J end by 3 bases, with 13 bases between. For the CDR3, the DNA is TGTGCCAGCAGCCTTGGTTTGGGGGACACTGAAGCTTTCTTT. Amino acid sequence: CASSLGLGDTEAFF.

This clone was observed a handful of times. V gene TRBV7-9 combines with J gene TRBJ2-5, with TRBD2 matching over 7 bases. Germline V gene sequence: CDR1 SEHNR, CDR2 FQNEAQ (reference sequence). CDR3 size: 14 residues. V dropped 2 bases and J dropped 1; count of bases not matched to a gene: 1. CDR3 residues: CASSLTSVQETQYF. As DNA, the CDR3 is TGTGCCAGCAGCTTAACTAGCGTCCAAGAGACCCAGTACTTC.

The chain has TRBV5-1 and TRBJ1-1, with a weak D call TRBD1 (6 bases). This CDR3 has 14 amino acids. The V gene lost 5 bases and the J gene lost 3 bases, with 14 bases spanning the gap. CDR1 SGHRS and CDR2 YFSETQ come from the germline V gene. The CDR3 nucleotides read TGCGCCAGCAGTAGTGGACAGTTGTACACTGAAGCTTTCTTT. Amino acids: CASSSGQLYTEAFF.

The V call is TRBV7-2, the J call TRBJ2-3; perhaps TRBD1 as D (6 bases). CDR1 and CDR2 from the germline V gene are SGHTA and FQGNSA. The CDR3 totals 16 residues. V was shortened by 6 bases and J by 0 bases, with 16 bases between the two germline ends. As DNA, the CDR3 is TGTGCCAGCAGTAGCCTGGGACATTCTAGCACAGATACGCAGTATTTT. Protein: CASSSLGHSSTDTQYF.

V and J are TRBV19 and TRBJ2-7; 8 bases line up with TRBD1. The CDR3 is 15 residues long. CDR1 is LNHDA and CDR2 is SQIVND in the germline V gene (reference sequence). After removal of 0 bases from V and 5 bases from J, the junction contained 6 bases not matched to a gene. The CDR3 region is CASSIDQGAGDEQYF. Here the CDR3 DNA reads TGTGCCAGTAGTATAGATCAGGGGGCCGGCGACGAGCAGTACTTC.

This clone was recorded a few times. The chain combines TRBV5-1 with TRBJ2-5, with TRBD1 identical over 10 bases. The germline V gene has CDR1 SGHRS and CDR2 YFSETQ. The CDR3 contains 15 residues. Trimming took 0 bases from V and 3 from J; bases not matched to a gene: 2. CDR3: CASSLGGQGKETQYF. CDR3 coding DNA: TGCGCCAGCAGCTTGGGGGGACAGGGGAAAGAGACCCAGTACTTC.

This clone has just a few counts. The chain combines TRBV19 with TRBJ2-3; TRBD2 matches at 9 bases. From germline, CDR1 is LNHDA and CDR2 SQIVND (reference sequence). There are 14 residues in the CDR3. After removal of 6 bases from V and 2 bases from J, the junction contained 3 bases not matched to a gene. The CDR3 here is CASSSSGTTDTQYF. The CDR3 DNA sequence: TGTGCCAGTAGCTCTAGCGGGACCACAGATACGCAGTATTTT.